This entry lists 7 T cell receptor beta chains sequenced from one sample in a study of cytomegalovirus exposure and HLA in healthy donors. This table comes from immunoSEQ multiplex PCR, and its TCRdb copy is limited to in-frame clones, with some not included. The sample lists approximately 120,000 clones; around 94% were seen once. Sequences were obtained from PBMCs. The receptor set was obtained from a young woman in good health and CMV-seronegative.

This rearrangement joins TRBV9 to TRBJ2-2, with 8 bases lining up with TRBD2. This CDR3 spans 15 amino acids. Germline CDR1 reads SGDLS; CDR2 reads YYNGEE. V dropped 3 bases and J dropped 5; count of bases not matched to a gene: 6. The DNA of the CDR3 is TGTGCCAGCAGCGCGGGACTAGGGGGAACCGGGGAGCTGTTTTTT. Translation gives CASSAGLGGTGELFF.

The CDR3 DNA sequence: TGCGCCAGCAGCCAAGATCGGGAGGTCCGGGCCAATCAGCCCCAGCATTTT. Its translation is CASSQDREVRANQPQHF. This chain uses TRBV4-1 with TRBJ1-5; no reliable D call. The CDR3 loop spans 17 amino acids. Germline lookup yields CDR1 MGHRA and CDR2 YSYEKL. V gave up 0 bases and J gave up 3 bases, with 15 bases separating them.

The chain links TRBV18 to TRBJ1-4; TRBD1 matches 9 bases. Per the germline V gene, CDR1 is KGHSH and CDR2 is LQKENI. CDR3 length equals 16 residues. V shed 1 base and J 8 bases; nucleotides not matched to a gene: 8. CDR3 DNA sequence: TGTGCCAGCTCACCACAAAAACAGGGGGCTGGGGAAAAACTGTTTTTT. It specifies CASSPQKQGAGEKLFF.

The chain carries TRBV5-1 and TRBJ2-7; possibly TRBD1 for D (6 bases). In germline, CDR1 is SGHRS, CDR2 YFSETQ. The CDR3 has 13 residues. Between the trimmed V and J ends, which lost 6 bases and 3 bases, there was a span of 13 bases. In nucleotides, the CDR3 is TGCGCCAGCAACCGGGGACAAGGCTACGAGCAGTACTTC. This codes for CASNRGQGYEQYF.

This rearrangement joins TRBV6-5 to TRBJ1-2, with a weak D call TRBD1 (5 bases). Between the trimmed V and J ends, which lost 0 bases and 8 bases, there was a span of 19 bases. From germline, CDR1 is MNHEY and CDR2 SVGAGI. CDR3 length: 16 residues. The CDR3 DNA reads TGTGCCAGCAGTTACTCTACTGGACATTCGGCCGGGGGCTACACCTTC. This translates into CASSYSTGHSAGGYTF.

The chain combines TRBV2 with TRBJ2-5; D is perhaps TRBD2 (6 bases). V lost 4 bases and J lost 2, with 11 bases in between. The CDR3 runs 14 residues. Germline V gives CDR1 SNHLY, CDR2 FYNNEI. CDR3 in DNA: TGTGCCAGCAGTGGGGGACTCCCACAAGAGACCCAGTACTTC. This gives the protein CASSGGLPQETQYF.

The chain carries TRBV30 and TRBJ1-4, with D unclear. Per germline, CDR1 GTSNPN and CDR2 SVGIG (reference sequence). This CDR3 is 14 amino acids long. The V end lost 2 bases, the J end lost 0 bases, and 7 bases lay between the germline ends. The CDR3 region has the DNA TGTGCCTGGAGTTGGAGAGCAACTAATGAAAAACTGTTTTTT. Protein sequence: CAWSWRATNEKLFF.